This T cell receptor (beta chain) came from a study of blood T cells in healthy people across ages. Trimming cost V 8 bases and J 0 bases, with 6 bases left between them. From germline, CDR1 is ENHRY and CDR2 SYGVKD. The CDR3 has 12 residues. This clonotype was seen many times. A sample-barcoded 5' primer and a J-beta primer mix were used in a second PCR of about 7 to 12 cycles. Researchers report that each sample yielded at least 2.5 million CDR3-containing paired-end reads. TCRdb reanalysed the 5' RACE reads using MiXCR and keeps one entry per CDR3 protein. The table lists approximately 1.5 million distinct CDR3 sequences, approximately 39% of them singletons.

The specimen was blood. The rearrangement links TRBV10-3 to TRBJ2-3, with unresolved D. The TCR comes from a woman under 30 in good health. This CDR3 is CAISASTDTQYF. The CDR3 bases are TGTGCCATCTCCGCCAGCACAGATACGCAGTATTTT.